This T cell receptor (beta chain) was profiled in a study of identical twins. With respect to this clonotype: Its antigen remains unknown.

Each CDR3 protein gets one entry after TCRdb re-called the 5' RACE reads with MiXCR. The repertoire has about 730,000 distinct CDR3 sequences, about 20% of them found once; the top ten carry roughly 4%. Overall study findings and caveats: Beta clonotypes that were abundant in cord blood contained fewer insertions, a pattern absent from memory repertoires.

Another study also made use of these data, one on T cells expressing NK-cell markers. In that study: Restriction of the sorted population to alpha-beta TCR T cells was achieved in several experiments with an anti-gamma-delta TCR antibody. A range of roughly 1.0-8% of CD8+ T cells consisted of dominant NKG2C+ clonotypes in 5 to 7 donors.

Sequenced sample: PBMCs. The clonotype originates from a woman between 18 and 29 years old in good health.

CDR3 coding DNA: TGTGCCAGCAGCCTAACTACAAGCTCTTTCTACAATGAGCAGTTCTTC. Amino acid sequence: CASSLTTSSFYNEQFF. The chain uses TRBV27 and TRBJ2-1; no clear D gene. Per the germline V gene, CDR1 is MNHEY and CDR2 is SMNVEV (reference sequence). The V and J ends lost 6 bases and 3 bases respectively, with 18 bases between them. This CDR3 is 16 amino acids long.